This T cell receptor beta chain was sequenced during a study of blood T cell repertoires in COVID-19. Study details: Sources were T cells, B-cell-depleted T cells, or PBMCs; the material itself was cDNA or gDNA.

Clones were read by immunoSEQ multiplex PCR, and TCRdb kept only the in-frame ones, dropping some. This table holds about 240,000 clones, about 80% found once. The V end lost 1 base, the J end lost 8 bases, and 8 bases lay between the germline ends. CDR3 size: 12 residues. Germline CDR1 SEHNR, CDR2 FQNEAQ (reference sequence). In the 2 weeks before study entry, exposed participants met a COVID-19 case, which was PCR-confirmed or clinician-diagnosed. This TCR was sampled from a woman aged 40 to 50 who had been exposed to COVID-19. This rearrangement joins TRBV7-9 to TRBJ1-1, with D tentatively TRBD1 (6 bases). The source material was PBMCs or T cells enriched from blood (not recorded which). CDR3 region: CASSLDQGEAFF. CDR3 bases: TGTGCCAGCAGCTTAGACCAGGGGGAAGCTTTCTTT.